The clone carrying this T cell receptor beta chain showed up just once. This entry belongs to a study of blood T cell repertoires in COVID-19. Assay used: immunoSEQ multiplex PCR; TCRdb lists only in-frame clones, some missing. The sample holds approximately 300,000 clones, roughly 88% seen once. The CDR3 is made up of 15 amino acids. Germline CDR1 reads LGHDT; CDR2 reads YNNKEL (reference sequence). The V end lost 4 bases, the J end lost 2 bases, and 14 bases lay between the germline ends. The chain carries TRBV3-1 (or the pseudogene TRBV3-2) and TRBJ2-5; D may be TRBD2 (6 bases). The source is a woman between 45 and 60 years old with active or convalescent COVID-19. Material: peripheral blood. The CDR3 loop reads CASSLGGTLQETQYF. Written as DNA, the CDR3 is TGTGCCAGCAGCCTTGGGGGGACTCTACAAGAGACCCAGTACTTC.